The rows below give T cell receptor beta chains drawn from one sample of a study of T cell responses to AZD1222 COVID-19 vaccine. Some clones are missing from TCRdb's copy, which holds only in-frame ones; the method was immunoSEQ multiplex PCR. The sample holds over 80,000 clones, 75% to 90% seen once. The sequenced sample was peripheral blood, obtained on day 0 of AZD1222 vaccination. The receptors were gathered from an adult in good health. CDR3s include the opening cysteine and the closing phenylalanine or tryptophan. The D gene is left open where the match is weak. Clone sizes are given selectively: once, few, many, or a class where the clone is expanded.

V gene	clone size	D gene	J gene	CDR3 DNA	CDR3 protein
TRBV5-1	-	-	TRBJ1-2	TGCGCCAGCAGCTTAACGGGGGCGCAGGGCTACACCTTC	CASSLTGAQGYTF
TRBV10-3	once	TRBD2	TRBJ2-7	TGTGCCATCAGTGGACTAGCGGGAGCCTACGAGCAGTACTTC	CAISGLAGAYEQYF
TRBV5-1	-	TRBD1	TRBJ1-1	TGCGCCAGCAGCTTGGCTGTAGAAGCGTCGTTGACAGGGGCTCTTTTCTTT	CASSLAVEASLTGALFF
TRBV11-1	once	-	TRBJ2-4	TGTGCCAGCAGCCACAAACGGGGTACCAAAAACATTCAGTACTTC	CASSHKRGTKNIQYF
TRBV6-5	-	-	TRBJ1-1	TGTGCCAGCAGTTACGAGGTGAACACTGAAGCTTTCTTT	CASSYEVNTEAFF
TRBV3-1/TRBV3-2	-	-	TRBJ2-7	TGTGCCAGCGCCGAGGGCCAGAGGGGAGAGCAGTACTTC	CASAEGQRGEQYF
TRBV29-1	-	-	TRBJ2-2	TGCAGCGCGGAATGGGCAGTGAACACCGGGGAGCTGTTTTTT	CSAEWAVNTGELFF
TRBV24-1	-	-	TRBJ2-7	TGTGCCACCAGTGCTTCGTTCGCTGGGGAGCAGTACTTC	CATSASFAGEQYF
TRBV6-2/TRBV6-3	-	TRBD2	TRBJ2-1	TGTGCCAGCAGCCGAGGGACTACTTACAATGAGCAGTTCTTC	CASSRGTTYNEQFF
TRBV27	-	-	TRBJ2-3	TGTGCCAGCAGTCGAAGTGGTAGCGAGGCCCCAGATACGCAGTATTTT	CASSRSGSEAPDTQYF
TRBV5-3	-	-	TRBJ1-2	TGTGCCAGAAGCAGGGCTAACTATGGCTACACCTTC	CARSRANYGYTF
TRBV13	-	-	TRBJ1-1	TGTGCCAGCAGCTTACAGAACACTGAAGCTTTCTTT	CASSLQNTEAFF
TRBV14	-	-	TRBJ1-1	TGTGCCAGCAGCCAAGAACTCGGGTCGAACACTGAAGCTTTCTTT	CASSQELGSNTEAFF
TRBV29-1	-	TRBD1	TRBJ1-4	TGCAGCGCTGGACAGGGGGCGAGTGAAAAACTGTTTTTT	CSAGQGASEKLFF
TRBV15	once	TRBD2	TRBJ2-1	TGTGCCACCAGTAAGGGACTAGCGGGAGAGGGCAATGAGCAGTTCTTC	CATSKGLAGEGNEQFF
TRBV4-1	-	TRBD2	TRBJ2-1	TGCGCCAGCAGCCAAGTAATGCCAGCGGGAGTATCCTACAATGAGCAGTTCTTC	CASSQVMPAGVSYNEQFF
TRBV2	once	-	TRBJ2-7	TGTGCCAGCAGTGAATTTGCGGGACCCGATCTCTACGAGCAGTACTTC	CASSEFAGPDLYEQYF
TRBV25-1	-	-	TRBJ2-7	TGTGCCAGCAGTCTCGACAGGGAGGTCTACGAGCAGTACTTC	CASSLDREVYEQYF
TRBV21-1	few	-	TRBJ2-7	TGTGCCAGCAGCAAAGTGGGCACGGGACAGGGGAGATGTTACGAGCAGTACTTC	CASSKVGTGQGRCYEQYF
TRBV28	few	-	TRBJ1-1	TGTGCCAGCAGTCCCCCGGAGATGGGGATGAACACTGAAGCTTTCTTT	CASSPPEMGMNTEAFF
TRBV11-2	once	TRBD1	TRBJ2-7	TGTGCCAGCAGCTTATCCCGGGACAGGGGAACCTACGAGCAGTACTTC	CASSLSRDRGTYEQYF
TRBV28	-	-	TRBJ2-7	TGTGCCGCCTATGACAGGGAGGCCGAGCAGTACTTC	CAAYDREAEQYF
TRBV29-1	-	-	TRBJ2-3	TGCAGCGTGGGATGGACAGATACGCAGTATTTT	CSVGWTDTQYF
TRBV6-2/TRBV6-3	-	TRBD2	TRBJ2-1	TGTGCCAGCAGTTACGATAAGGGACTACCACTCTACAATGAGCAGTTCTTC	CASSYDKGLPLYNEQFF
TRBV18	-	-	TRBJ1-5	TGTGCCAGCTCACCGGGGACTGCTAATAGCAATCAGCCCCAGCATTTT	CASSPGTANSNQPQHF
TRBV6-2/TRBV6-3	-	-	TRBJ1-3	TGTGCCAGCAGTTACTCCCGGGCCCTCTCGGAAGACACCATATATTTT	CASSYSRALSEDTIYF
TRBV6-5	-	TRBD1	TRBJ2-5	TGTGCCAGCAGACCAGACAGGGGGCGAGGGACCCAGTACTTC	CASRPDRGRGTQYF
TRBV11-3	-	-	TRBJ2-3	TGTGCCAGCAGCTTAGACGGCAGCACAGATACGCAGTATTTT	CASSLDGSTDTQYF
TRBV5-1	few	-	TRBJ2-7	TGCGCCAGCAGCGGAGCTAGGGTGTACGAGCAGTACTTC	CASSGARVYEQYF
TRBV28	-	-	TRBJ1-1	TGTGCCAGCAGTTTACTCGCAGCAGGGATGGCCTTT	CASSLLAAGMAF
TRBV28	-	-	TRBJ1-1	TGTGCCAGCAGTTTAAGTACAGGGAGTGAATACACTGAAGCTTTCTTT	CASSLSTGSEYTEAFF
TRBV28	-	-	TRBJ2-5	TGTGCCAGCGCGACGGGGAGCCAAGAGACCCAGTACTTC	CASATGSQETQYF
TRBV10-2	-	TRBD2	TRBJ2-1	TGCGCCAGCACCACACACAGCGGGAGCTCCTACAATGAGCAGTTCTTC	CASTTHSGSSYNEQFF
TRBV19	once	-	TRBJ2-7	TGTGCCAGTAGCTTCAATAGGGGAACCTACGAGCAGTACTTC	CASSFNRGTYEQYF
TRBV5-8	-	TRBD1	TRBJ1-1	TGTGCCAGCAGCTTGGGATGGGACAGCCTGGAAGCTTTCTTT	CASSLGWDSLEAFF
TRBV7-6	-	TRBD2	TRBJ2-3	TGTGCCAGCAGCACAGCGGGGGTTCTTGGCGGCACAGATACGCAGTATTTT	CASSTAGVLGGTDTQYF
TRBV6-1	many	-	TRBJ1-1	TGTGCCAGCAGTGAATGGGTGGGGGCTTTCTTT	CASSEWVGAFF
TRBV9	-	-	TRBJ1-6	TGTGCCAGCAGCGTAGGGGCCGTGGGTTCACCCCTCCACTTT	CASSVGAVGSPLHF
TRBV27	few	TRBD2	TRBJ2-7	TGTGCCAGCAGTTCCCTAGCGGGGAAGAGCTCCTACGAGCAGTACTTC	CASSSLAGKSSYEQYF
TRBV28	-	-	TRBJ2-7	TGTGCCAGCAGTCAAGGTACCTACGAGCAGTACTTC	CASSQGTYEQYF
TRBV27	-	TRBD1	TRBJ1-5	TGTGCCAGCAGTCCGACAGGGAAAAGGGATCAGCCCCAGCATTTT	CASSPTGKRDQPQHF
TRBV12-1	-	-	TRBJ2-5	TGTGCCAGCAGCGCTCGACTTCAAGAGACCCAGTACTTC	CASSARLQETQYF
TRBV5-6	-	-	TRBJ2-1	TGTGCCAGCAGCTTGGGGCTGCGTGAGCAGTTCTTC	CASSLGLREQFF